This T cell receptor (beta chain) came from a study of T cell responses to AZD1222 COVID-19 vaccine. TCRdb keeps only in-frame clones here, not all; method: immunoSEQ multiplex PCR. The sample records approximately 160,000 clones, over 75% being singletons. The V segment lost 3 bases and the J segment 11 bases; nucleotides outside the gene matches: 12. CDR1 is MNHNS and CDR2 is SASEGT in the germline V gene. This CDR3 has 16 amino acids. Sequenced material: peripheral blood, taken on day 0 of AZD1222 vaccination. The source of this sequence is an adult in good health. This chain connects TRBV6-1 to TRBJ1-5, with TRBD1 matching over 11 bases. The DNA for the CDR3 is TGTGCCAGCAGTGAGTTTGGGACAGGGGGGAAGTGGGCCCAGCATTTT. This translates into CASSEFGTGGKWAQHF.